This TCR beta chain was captured in a study of blood T cell repertoires in COVID-19. Per germline, CDR1 SGHDT and CDR2 YYEEEE. Trimming left V 3 bases short and J 7 bases short, with 11 bases between. The CDR3 sequence is 12 residues long. As handled by the study authors: The authors estimated nucleated cell counts from reference gene primer amplification. The table came from immunoSEQ multiplex PCR; TCRdb's copy has only in-frame clones and leaves some out. The V and J calls and clone size are taken from that table; D and trimming were inferred from the DNA. The data contain about 500,000 clones, 75% to 90% of them singletons. Individuals aged roughly 18 to 90 years were recruited from 24 US areas. Clinical history as reported by participants underpinned cohort assignment.

The chain recombines TRBV5-6 with TRBJ2-7; possible D gene TRBD2, 6 bases. This TCR was recovered from a young woman who had recovered from COVID-19. The material sequenced was PBMCs or T cells enriched from blood (not recorded which). This CDR3 reads CASSYRGWEQYF. In DNA, the CDR3 is TGTGCCAGCAGCTACCGGGGGTGGGAGCAGTACTTC.